Following are 14 T cell receptor beta chains from one sample sequenced in a study of cytomegalovirus exposure and HLA in healthy donors. PCR primers comprised 60 Vbeta and 13 Jbeta primers. Assay: immunoSEQ multiplex PCR; the TCRdb copy retains only in-frame clones and omits some. The sample has 150,000 to 180,000 clones; roughly 77% are singletons. The source material was PBMCs. The receptors stem from a man between 25 and 39 years old in good health and CMV-seropositive.

Concerning this clone itself: The junction does not match germline at one end; this may be a read error. The chain couples TRBV7-9 to TRBJ2-5; D remains unclear. There are 12 residues in the CDR3. Per the germline V gene, CDR1 is SEHNR and CDR2 is FQNEAQ (reference sequence). The CDR3 is CSSTRSSETQYF. For the CDR3, the DNA is TGTTCCAGCACTCGTTCGTCGGAGACCCAGTACTTC.

The rearrangement joins TRBV10-2 to TRBJ2-7; 10 nucleotides align to TRBD2. Germline V gene lookup returns CDR1 WSHSY and CDR2 SAAADI. This CDR3 has 15 residues. V dropped 2 bases and J dropped 4; count of bases not matched to a gene: 5. CDR3 sequence reads: CASSEVASGRYEQYF. CDR3 bases: TGCGCCAGCAGTGAGGTGGCTAGCGGGAGATACGAGCAGTACTTC.

The chain combines TRBV6-1 with TRBJ1-2; D is uncertain. V was clipped by 3 bases and J by 5 bases, with 13 bases between them. The germline gives CDR1 MNHNS, CDR2 SASEGT. CDR3 size: 14 residues. CDR3 amino acids: CASSDQLSRYGYTF. The CDR3 bases are TGTGCCAGCAGTGATCAATTAAGCCGGTATGGCTACACCTTC.

The J gene is TRBJ2-5, the V gene TRBV7-9; D perhaps matches TRBD2 (5 bases). The CDR3 spans 13 residues. Germline CDR1 SEHNR, CDR2 FQNEAQ (reference sequence). Trimming pared 6 bases from V and 2 bases from J, leaving 10 bases between. DNA for the CDR3: TGTGCCAGCAGTCCTAGGGAGCAAGAGACCCAGTACTTC. It yields the protein CASSPREQETQYF.

The V and J genes are TRBV27 and TRBJ2-7; 7 positions match TRBD1. Germline loops: CDR1 MNHEY, CDR2 SMNVEV (reference sequence). V lost 6 bases and J lost 0; bases outside the gene matches: 11. CDR3 length: 16 residues. CDR3 region: CASRDLGQSTSYEQYF. For the CDR3, the DNA is TGTGCCAGCAGAGACCTGGGACAGTCGACCTCCTACGAGCAGTACTTC.

This clone occurred once. The J gene is TRBJ2-1, the V gene TRBV5-4; 9 bases agree with TRBD2. Trimming cost V 1 base and J 5 bases; bases outside gene matches: 4. Germline V gene data show CDR1 as SGHNT and CDR2 as YYREEE (reference sequence). The CDR3 is 15 amino acids. Written as DNA, the CDR3 is TGTGCCAGCAGCTTGTTCGCGGGGGGGGACAATGAGCAGTTCTTC. Protein product: CASSLFAGGDNEQFF.

Here the CDR3 reads CASSLRVETQYF. In nucleotides, the CDR3 is TGTGCCAGCAGCTTACGGGTAGAGACCCAGTACTTC. The rearrangement links TRBV7-9 to TRBJ2-5; the D is unclear. Germline V gene lookup returns CDR1 SEHNR and CDR2 FQNEAQ (reference sequence). There are 12 residues in the CDR3. V lost 2 bases, J lost 4 bases, and 5 bases lay in between. The whole variable domain, remainder taken from reference TRBV7-9 and TRBJ2-5, is DTGVSQNPRHKITKRGQNVTFRCDPISEHNRLYWYRQTLGQGPEFLTYFQNEAQLEKSRLLSDRFSAERPKGSFSTLEIQRTEQGDSAMYLCASSLRVETQYFGPGTRLLVL.

The rearrangement uses TRBV7-9 and TRBJ1-4, with TRBD1 matching 8 bases. This CDR3 spans 15 amino acids. Germline V gives CDR1 SEHNR, CDR2 FQNEAQ (reference sequence). The J segment lost 5 bases and the V segment lost 1 base, leaving 3 bases of the junction unmatched. The CDR3 reads CASSLERTGNEKLFF. In DNA, the CDR3 is TGTGCCAGCAGCTTAGAACGGACAGGGAATGAAAAACTGTTTTTT.

The CDR3 coding sequence is TGCGCCAGCAGCGCCCGGACAGGAAGCCTTAGCTCCTACGAGCAGTACTTC. Residues: CASSARTGSLSSYEQYF. The chain joins TRBV5-1 to TRBJ2-7; TRBD1 aligns across 7 bases. The ends lost 4 bases at V and 0 bases at J; junction bases unmatched: 13. Germline V lookup: CDR1 SGHRS, CDR2 YFSETQ. CDR3 length equals 17 residues.

The genes are TRBV28 and TRBJ1-5, with a possible D match to TRBD1 (5 bases). Germline CDR1 and CDR2: MDHEN and SYDVKM. CDR3 length: 14 amino acids. Trimming took off 3 bases at V and 6 bases at J, with 12 bases between the two ends. CDR3 nucleotide sequence: TGTGCCAGCAGTTTCGGGCAGGGCGGTCAGCCCCAGCATTTT. This codes for CASSFGQGGQPQHF.

A word on this clone: At one boundary the junction diverges from the germline segment, which might be a read error. This chain joins TRBV28 and TRBJ2-7; 8 positions match TRBD1. The CDR3 runs to 11 residues. Germline CDR1 and CDR2: MDHEN and SYDVKM. As DNA, the CDR3 is TGTGCCAGCAGTTTTTACCGGGACAGGACATTC. Translating it yields CASSFYRDRTF.

This clone was detected a few times. The chain employs TRBV5-1 and TRBJ2-2; weak D call: TRBD2 (6 bases). The ends were cut back, 3 bases at V and 0 bases at J, with 9 bases in the middle. The V gene's germline CDR1 is SGHRS and CDR2 YFSETQ. The CDR3 contains 15 residues. CDR3 region: CASSWTTPNTGELFF. The DNA of the CDR3 is TGCGCCAGCAGCTGGACTACACCGAACACCGGGGAGCTGTTTTTT.

The CDR3 region is CASSTIAGGQDTDTQYF. The CDR3 nucleotides are TGTGCCAGCAGCACTATAGCGGGGGGGCAGGACACAGATACGCAGTATTTT. The chain is built from TRBV5-4 and TRBJ2-3, with TRBD2 matching 11 bases. CDR3 size: 17 residues. J lost 2 bases, V lost 4 bases, and 9 bases had no gene match. Germline-derived CDR1 and CDR2 are SGHNT and YYREEE (reference sequence).

There are a few counts of this clone. V is TRBV11-3 and J is TRBJ2-2, with TRBD2 as a possible D gene (6 bases). This CDR3 comprises 15 residues. Germline V gene lookup returns CDR1 SGHNT and CDR2 YENEEA. V shed 2 bases and J shed 1 base, with 8 bases lying between them. The DNA for the CDR3 is TGTGCCAGCAGCTTAAACGGGGGGAACACCGGGGAGCTGTTTTTT. It encodes CASSLNGGNTGELFF.